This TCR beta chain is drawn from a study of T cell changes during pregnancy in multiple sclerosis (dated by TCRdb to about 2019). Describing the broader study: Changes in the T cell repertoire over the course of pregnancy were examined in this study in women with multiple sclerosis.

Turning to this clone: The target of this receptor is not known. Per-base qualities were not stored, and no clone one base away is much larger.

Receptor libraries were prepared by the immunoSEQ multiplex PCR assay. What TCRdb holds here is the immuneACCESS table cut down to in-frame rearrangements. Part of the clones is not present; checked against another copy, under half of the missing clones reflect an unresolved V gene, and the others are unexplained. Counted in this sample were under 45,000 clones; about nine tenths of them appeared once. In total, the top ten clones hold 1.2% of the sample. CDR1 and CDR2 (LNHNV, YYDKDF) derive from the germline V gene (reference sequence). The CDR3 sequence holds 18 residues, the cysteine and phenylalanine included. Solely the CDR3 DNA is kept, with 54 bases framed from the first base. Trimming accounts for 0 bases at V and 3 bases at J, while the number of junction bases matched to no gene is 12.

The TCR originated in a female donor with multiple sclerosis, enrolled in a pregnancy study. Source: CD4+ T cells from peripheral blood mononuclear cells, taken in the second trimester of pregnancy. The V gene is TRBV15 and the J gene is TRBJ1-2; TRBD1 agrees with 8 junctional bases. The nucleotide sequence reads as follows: TGTGCCACCAGCAGAGATTATCCCGGCGCGGACAGGGACTATGGCTACACCTTC. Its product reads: CATSRDYPGADRDYGYTF.